Listed below are T cell receptor beta chains from one sample, sequenced in a study of blood T cell repertoires in COVID-19. Repertoires were generated with immunoSEQ multiplex PCR, while TCRdb's copy carries only in-frame clones and drops some. The sample has approximately 120,000 clones, more than 80% seen once. The source material was peripheral blood. The receptors shown here come from a human donor in a cohort sampled during active COVID-19. Each CDR3 is given with its conserved first and last residue. The order of the fields is J gene, V gene, clone size, D gene, CDR3 DNA, CDR3 protein. A D gene is named only where the DNA matches it firmly. Expanded clones are given a class, and other clones once, few, many or no size at all.

j_call: TRBJ2-1
v_call: TRBV5-4
clone_size: few
d_call: .
cdr3_nt: TGTGCCAGCAGCTCGGCAATGAGCGGAACCTACAATGAGCAGTTCTTC
cdr3_aa: CASSSAMSGTYNEQFF

j_call: TRBJ2-5
v_call: TRBV5-1
clone_size: .
d_call: TRBD2
cdr3_nt: TGCGCCAGCAGCTTTAGCGGGGGGGAGACCCAGTACTTC
cdr3_aa: CASSFSGGETQYF

j_call: TRBJ2-2
v_call: TRBV19
clone_size: .
d_call: .
cdr3_nt: TGTGCCAGTACCTCCTGGGGGCAGATCACCGGGGAGCTGTTTTTT
cdr3_aa: CASTSWGQITGELFF

j_call: TRBJ2-3
v_call: TRBV12-5
clone_size: .
d_call: .
cdr3_nt: TGTGCTAGTGGTTTGCCAGGCACAGATACGCAGTATTTT
cdr3_aa: CASGLPGTDTQYF

j_call: TRBJ1-5
v_call: TRBV6-6
clone_size: .
d_call: .
cdr3_nt: TGTGCCAGCAGTCCGTGGGGCAGGGGATCCAATCAGCCCCAGCATTTT
cdr3_aa: CASSPWGRGSNQPQHF

j_call: TRBJ1-6
v_call: TRBV6-5
clone_size: .
d_call: TRBD1
cdr3_nt: TGTGCCAGCAGGCGCGACAGGGACAATAATTCACCCCTCCACTTT
cdr3_aa: CASRRDRDNNSPLHF

j_call: TRBJ2-7
v_call: TRBV2
clone_size: .
d_call: .
cdr3_nt: TGTGCCAGCAGTCCTACCTTGGGAGGGGGGTTATACGAGCAGTACTTC
cdr3_aa: CASSPTLGGGLYEQYF

j_call: TRBJ1-3
v_call: TRBV18
clone_size: .
d_call: .
cdr3_nt: TGTGCCAGCTCACAAACAGGGATTCGGTACACCATATATTTT
cdr3_aa: CASSQTGIRYTIYF

j_call: TRBJ1-5
v_call: TRBV19
clone_size: .
d_call: .
cdr3_nt: TGTGCCAGTAGTATTTCTCGTTTGGAGCTGGTGGATCAGCCCCAGCATTTT
cdr3_aa: CASSISRLELVDQPQHF

j_call: TRBJ2-3
v_call: TRBV19
clone_size: .
d_call: .
cdr3_nt: TGTGCCAGTAGTATCGGAGGGTCCCCAGATACGCAGTATTTT
cdr3_aa: CASSIGGSPDTQYF

j_call: TRBJ1-1
v_call: TRBV7-2
clone_size: .
d_call: .
cdr3_nt: TGTGCCAGCAGCCGCAGGACAGAGAACACTGAAGCTTTCTTT
cdr3_aa: CASSRRTENTEAFF

j_call: TRBJ2-7
v_call: TRBV4-2
clone_size: .
d_call: .
cdr3_nt: TGTGCCAGCAGCCAGGCCAGGGGGGACGAGCAGTACTTC
cdr3_aa: CASSQARGDEQYF

j_call: TRBJ1-1
v_call: TRBV7-8
clone_size: few
d_call: .
cdr3_nt: TGTGCCAGCAGCCGGGCTGATGGCACTGAAGCTTTCTTT
cdr3_aa: CASSRADGTEAFF

j_call: TRBJ2-3
v_call: TRBV5-4
clone_size: .
d_call: .
cdr3_nt: TGTGCCAGCAGCAGTGACAGGTTATTCTCGCGGGATACGCAGTATTTT
cdr3_aa: CASSSDRLFSRDTQYF

j_call: TRBJ1-6
v_call: TRBV2
clone_size: .
d_call: .
cdr3_nt: TGTGCCAGCAGCCAACAGGATTATAATTCACCCCTCCACTTT
cdr3_aa: CASSQQDYNSPLHF

j_call: TRBJ2-3
v_call: TRBV11-3
clone_size: once
d_call: .
cdr3_nt: TGTGCCAGCAGCTCCCGGGACTCACCGACCACAGATACGCAGTATTTT
cdr3_aa: CASSSRDSPTTDTQYF

j_call: TRBJ1-5
v_call: TRBV12-5
clone_size: few
d_call: .
cdr3_nt: TGTGCTAGTGGTCTTGGCAATCAGCCCCAGCATTTT
cdr3_aa: CASGLGNQPQHF

j_call: TRBJ2-2
v_call: TRBV7-8
clone_size: .
d_call: .
cdr3_nt: TGTGCCAGCAGCTTAGGTGCGGGGTTCGGCACCGGGGAGCTGTTTTTT
cdr3_aa: CASSLGAGFGTGELFF

j_call: TRBJ1-2
v_call: TRBV6-5
clone_size: once
d_call: TRBD1
cdr3_nt: TGTGCCAGCAGTCCCAGGGACAGCTATGGCTACACCTTC
cdr3_aa: CASSPRDSYGYTF

j_call: TRBJ2-1
v_call: TRBV24-1
clone_size: .
d_call: TRBD2
cdr3_nt: TGTGCCACCGAAAGGGCGGGAGTCGGCCATGAGCAGTTCTTC
cdr3_aa: CATERAGVGHEQFF

j_call: TRBJ2-7
v_call: TRBV19
clone_size: .
d_call: .
cdr3_nt: TGTGCCAGTAGTATCTCGGACACCAATCCCTACGAGCAGTACTTC
cdr3_aa: CASSISDTNPYEQYF

j_call: TRBJ2-1
v_call: TRBV9
clone_size: .
d_call: .
cdr3_nt: TGTGCCAGCAGCGTAGATCTGCGGTACAATGAGCAGTTCTTC
cdr3_aa: CASSVDLRYNEQFF

j_call: TRBJ2-7
v_call: TRBV10-3
clone_size: .
d_call: TRBD1
cdr3_nt: TGTGCCATCTCCGGACAGGGGGTCTACGAGCAGTACTTC
cdr3_aa: CAISGQGVYEQYF

j_call: TRBJ2-7
v_call: TRBV28
clone_size: .
d_call: .
cdr3_nt: TGTGCCAGCAGTTTGGTGTCGGGAGTCTCCTACGAGCAGTACTTC
cdr3_aa: CASSLVSGVSYEQYF

j_call: TRBJ2-1
v_call: TRBV9
clone_size: .
d_call: .
cdr3_nt: TGTGCCAGCAGTCGATCGGATGAGCAGTTCTTC
cdr3_aa: CASSRSDEQFF

j_call: TRBJ2-5
v_call: TRBV15
clone_size: .
d_call: TRBD2
cdr3_nt: TGTGCCACCAGCAGAGATGTAGCGGGAGCCGGGGAGACCCAGTACTTC
cdr3_aa: CATSRDVAGAGETQYF

j_call: TRBJ1-4
v_call: TRBV11-3
clone_size: .
d_call: .
cdr3_nt: TGTGCCAGCAGTGGTAGCCTTTCAACTAATGAAAAACTGTTTTTT
cdr3_aa: CASSGSLSTNEKLFF

j_call: TRBJ1-2
v_call: TRBV7-8
clone_size: .
d_call: .
cdr3_nt: TGTGCCAGCAGCTTAGTGATTCAGGCTAACTATGGCTACACCTTC
cdr3_aa: CASSLVIQANYGYTF

j_call: TRBJ1-2
v_call: TRBV6-6
clone_size: .
d_call: .
cdr3_nt: TGTGCCAGCATCGAGGTATTATCCGACTATGGCTACACCTTC
cdr3_aa: CASIEVLSDYGYTF

j_call: TRBJ2-3
v_call: TRBV6-5
clone_size: .
d_call: .
cdr3_nt: TGTGCCAGCAGTCGCCCTGGGCGAACAGATACGCAGTATTTT
cdr3_aa: CASSRPGRTDTQYF

j_call: TRBJ2-2
v_call: TRBV18
clone_size: .
d_call: .
cdr3_nt: TGTGCCAGCTCACCATTTGACAGGCCCGGGGAGCTGTTTTTT
cdr3_aa: CASSPFDRPGELFF

j_call: TRBJ2-2
v_call: TRBV5-4
clone_size: .
d_call: .
cdr3_nt: TGTGCCAGCAGCTTGGATCAGTTCGGGGAGCTGTTTTTT
cdr3_aa: CASSLDQFGELFF

j_call: TRBJ2-3
v_call: TRBV6-6
clone_size: .
d_call: TRBD2
cdr3_nt: TGTGCCAGCAGTTACGGCCTGGGGGGGGGCACAGATACGCAGTATTTT
cdr3_aa: CASSYGLGGGTDTQYF

j_call: TRBJ1-4
v_call: TRBV7-9
clone_size: .
d_call: .
cdr3_nt: TGTGCCAGCAGCCCTACCTACTTTGATGAAAAACTGTTTTTT
cdr3_aa: CASSPTYFDEKLFF

j_call: TRBJ2-2
v_call: TRBV12-3/TRBV12-4
clone_size: .
d_call: .
cdr3_nt: TGTGCCAGCGTTCGGGTATCCGGGGAGCTGTTTTTT
cdr3_aa: CASVRVSGELFF

j_call: TRBJ2-2
v_call: TRBV6-5
clone_size: .
d_call: TRBD1
cdr3_nt: TGTGCCAGCAGCCCGCAGCAAACAGGGGCCGGGGAGCTGTTTTTT
cdr3_aa: CASSPQQTGAGELFF

j_call: TRBJ2-2
v_call: TRBV2
clone_size: .
d_call: TRBD1
cdr3_nt: TGTGCCAGCAGACAGGGGGCAACGAACACCGGGGAGCTGTTTTTT
cdr3_aa: CASRQGATNTGELFF

j_call: TRBJ1-1
v_call: TRBV5-4
clone_size: once
d_call: .
cdr3_nt: TGTGCCAGCAGCTTGGACGGTTTACCCACTAGGACTGAAGCTTTCTTT
cdr3_aa: CASSLDGLPTRTEAFF

j_call: TRBJ2-5
v_call: TRBV7-6
clone_size: .
d_call: TRBD1
cdr3_nt: TGTGCCAGCAGCTTGAGGACAGGGGGCTTGGAGACCCAGTACTTC
cdr3_aa: CASSLRTGGLETQYF

j_call: TRBJ2-1
v_call: TRBV10-1
clone_size: .
d_call: .
cdr3_nt: TGCGCCAGCAGTAAGCACCAGGCTCACTACAATGAGCAGTTCTTC
cdr3_aa: CASSKHQAHYNEQFF

j_call: TRBJ1-1
v_call: TRBV11-3
clone_size: once
d_call: TRBD1
cdr3_nt: TGTGCCAGCAGAGGAAGGGGGCGGATCACTGAAGCTTTCTTT
cdr3_aa: CASRGRGRITEAFF